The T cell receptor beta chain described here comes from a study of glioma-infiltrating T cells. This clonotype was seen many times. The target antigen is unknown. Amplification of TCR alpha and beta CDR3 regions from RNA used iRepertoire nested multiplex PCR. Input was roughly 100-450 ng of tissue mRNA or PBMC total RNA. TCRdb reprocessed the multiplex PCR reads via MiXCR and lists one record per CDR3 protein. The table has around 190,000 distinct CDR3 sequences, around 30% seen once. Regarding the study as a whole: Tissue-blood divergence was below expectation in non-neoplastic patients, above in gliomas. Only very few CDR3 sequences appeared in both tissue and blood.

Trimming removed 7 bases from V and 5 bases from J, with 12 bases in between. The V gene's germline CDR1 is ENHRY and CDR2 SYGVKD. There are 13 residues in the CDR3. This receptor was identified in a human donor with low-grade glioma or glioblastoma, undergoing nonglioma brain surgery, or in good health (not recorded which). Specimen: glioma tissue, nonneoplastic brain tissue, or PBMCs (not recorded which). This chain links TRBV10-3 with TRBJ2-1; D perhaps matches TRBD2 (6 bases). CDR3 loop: CAIMSSADNEQFF. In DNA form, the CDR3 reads TGTGCCATCATGTCTAGCGCTGACAATGAGCAGTTCTTC.